The clone carrying this T cell receptor (beta chain) appeared once. Measured with immunoSEQ multiplex PCR; TCRdb has only the in-frame clones, and not every one. The sample has about 74,000 clones, approximately 87% seen once. These data originate in a study of PD-L1 blockade in urothelial cancer. Study-level information: Blood samples contained a median 141,255 T cells.

Stated time point: pretreatment peripheral blood. The sequence was collected from an older man with urothelial cancer. Sequenced material: PBMCs, taken around atezolizumab (anti-PD-L1) treatment.

CDR3 sequence (DNA): TGTGCCAGCACCGAGGCCGGGGAGGGGGAGCAGTACTTC. Encoded protein: CASTEAGEGEQYF. The chain is built from TRBV28 and TRBJ2-7; 7 bases are a match to TRBD2. V lost 7 bases to trimming and J lost 7 bases; unmatched junction nucleotides: 10. Germline-derived CDR1 and CDR2 are MDHEN and SYDVKM. CDR3 length: 13 residues.